This TCR beta chain was identified during a study of blood T cell repertoires in COVID-19. Sequenced by immunoSEQ multiplex PCR; TCRdb stores in-frame clones only, minus some. The sample holds approximately 450,000 clones, approximately 90% seen once. The germline V gene encodes CDR1 MDHEN and CDR2 SYDVKM. The V end lost 3 bases, the J end lost 6 bases, and 9 bases lay between the germline ends. CDR3 length equals 13 residues. This receptor was identified in a woman in her 30s with acute or convalescent COVID-19. This chain connects TRBV28 to TRBJ1-5, with no clear D. Input material: peripheral blood. The chain's CDR3 is CASSFSVSQPQHF. The CDR3 region has the DNA TGTGCCAGCAGTTTCAGCGTATCTCAGCCCCAGCATTTT.